This T cell receptor (beta chain) was sequenced in a study of CD8 T cells in ankylosing spondylitis. TCRdb fed the 5' RACE reads into MiXCR, producing one record per CDR3 protein. The sample has 200,000 or so distinct CDR3 sequences, 10% to 15% seen once; the top ten hold 8% to 13%. This clonotype was recorded a few times. Its antigen remains unidentified. General study points: A CD8+ phenotype characterized the disease-linked clones, which were relatively rare in peripheral blood. Within ankylosing spondylitis blood, a TCR beta motif made up of fewer than ten highly homologous variants appeared to be characteristic.

The sequencing sample was made of blood, either unsorted or a sorted T cell fraction (not recorded which). The source is a female donor with ankylosing spondylitis or in good health (not recorded which).

The CDR3 DNA reads TGTGCCAGCAGCCCATCCGGGACAGGGGAAGAGACCCAGTACTTC. It codes for CASSPSGTGEETQYF. The chain recombines TRBV7-9 with TRBJ2-5, with TRBD1 matching over 10 bases. The CDR3 has 15 residues. The germline gives CDR1 SEHNR, CDR2 FQNEAQ (reference sequence). The ends lost 5 bases at V and 3 bases at J; junction bases unmatched: 6. Full variable domain (rest looked up from reference TRBV7-9 and TRBJ2-5): DTGVSQNPRHKITKRGQNVTFRCDPISEHNRLYWYRQTLGQGPEFLTYFQNEAQLEKSRLLSDRFSAERPKGSFSTLEIQRTEQGDSAMYLCASSPSGTGEETQYFGPGTRLLVL.